This T cell receptor beta chain was captured by sequencing in a study of blood T cell repertoires in COVID-19. About the research overall: PBMCs, B-cell-depleted T cells, or T cells provided the cDNA or gDNA that made up the material.

This clone has just one count. Authors' data handling: Using reference gene primer amplification, nucleated cell counts were estimated. Method: immunoSEQ multiplex PCR; TCRdb's copy keeps in-frame clones and lacks some. The D gene and trimming were derived from the DNA, and the V and J assignments and clone size from that table. In the table there are more than 350,000 clones, more than 75% of which are singletons. Seattle-derived patients entered the study during active infection and were followed longitudinally. V lost 2 bases, J lost 7 bases, and 14 bases lay in between. CDR3 length: 14 amino acids. Germline assignment: CDR1 LNHDA and CDR2 SQIVND (reference sequence).

The sequence was collected from a woman aged 25 to 39 with COVID-19, enrolled during active disease. Sequenced: peripheral blood. The rearrangement joins TRBV19 to TRBJ1-2; D is uncertain. CDR3 DNA: TGTGCCAGTAGTATATTGACACCCCCGGCTGGCTACACCTTC. It specifies CASSILTPPAGYTF.